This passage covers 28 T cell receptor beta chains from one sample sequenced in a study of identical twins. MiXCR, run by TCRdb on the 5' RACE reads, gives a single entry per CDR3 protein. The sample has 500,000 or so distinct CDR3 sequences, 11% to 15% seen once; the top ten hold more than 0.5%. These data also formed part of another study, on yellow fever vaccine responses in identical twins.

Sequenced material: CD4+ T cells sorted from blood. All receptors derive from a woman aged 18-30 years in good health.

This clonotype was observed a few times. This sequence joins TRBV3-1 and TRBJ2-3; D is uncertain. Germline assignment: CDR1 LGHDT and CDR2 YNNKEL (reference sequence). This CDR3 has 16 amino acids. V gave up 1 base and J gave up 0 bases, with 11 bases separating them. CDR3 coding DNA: TGTGCCAGCAGCCAAGCTTGGGGTTCCAGCACAGATACGCAGTATTTT. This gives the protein CASSQAWGSSTDTQYF.

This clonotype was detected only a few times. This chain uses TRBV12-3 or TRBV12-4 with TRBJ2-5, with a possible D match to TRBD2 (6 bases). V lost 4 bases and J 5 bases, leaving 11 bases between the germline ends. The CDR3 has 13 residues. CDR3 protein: CASSYGGTETQYF. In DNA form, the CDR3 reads TGTGCCAGCAGTTACGGGGGAACGGAGACCCAGTACTTC.

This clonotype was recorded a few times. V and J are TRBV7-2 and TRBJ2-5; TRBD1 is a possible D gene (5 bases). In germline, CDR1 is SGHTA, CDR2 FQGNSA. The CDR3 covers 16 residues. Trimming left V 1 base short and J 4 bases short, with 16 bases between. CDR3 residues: CASSLGWGSGAETQYF. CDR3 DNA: TGTGCCAGCAGCTTAGGGTGGGGCTCGGGCGCAGAGACCCAGTACTTC.

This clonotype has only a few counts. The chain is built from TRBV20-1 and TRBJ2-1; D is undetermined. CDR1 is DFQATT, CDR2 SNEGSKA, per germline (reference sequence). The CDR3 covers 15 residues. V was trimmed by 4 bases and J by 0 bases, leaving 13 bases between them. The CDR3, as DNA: TGCAGTGCTAACGGCCGTATGAGCTCCTACAATGAGCAGTTCTTC. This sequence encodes CSANGRMSSYNEQFF.

In DNA form, the CDR3 reads TGTGCCAGCAGCGTAGCCAGCCACAATCAGCCCCAGCATTTT. The encoded protein is CASSVASHNQPQHF. The V and J genes are TRBV9 and TRBJ1-5; D remains unclear. The CDR3 contains 14 residues. The V end lost 0 bases, the J end lost 3 bases, and 7 bases lay between the germline ends. CDR1 and CDR2 from the germline V gene are SGDLS and YYNGEE.

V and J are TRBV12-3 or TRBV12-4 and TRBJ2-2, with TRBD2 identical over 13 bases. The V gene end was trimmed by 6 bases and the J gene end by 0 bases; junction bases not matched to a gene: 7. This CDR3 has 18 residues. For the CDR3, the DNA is TGTGCCAGCAGCAAGGGACTAGCGGGGATACCGAACACCGGGGAGCTGTTTTTT. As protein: CASSKGLAGIPNTGELFF.

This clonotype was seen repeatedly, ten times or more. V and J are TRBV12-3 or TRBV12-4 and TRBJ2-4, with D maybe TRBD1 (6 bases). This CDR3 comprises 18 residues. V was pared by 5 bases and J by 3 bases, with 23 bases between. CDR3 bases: TGTGCCAGCAGTCCCTTGTTGACAGGCAGTGCGGGCAAAAACATTCAGTACTTC. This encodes CASSPLLTGSAGKNIQYF.

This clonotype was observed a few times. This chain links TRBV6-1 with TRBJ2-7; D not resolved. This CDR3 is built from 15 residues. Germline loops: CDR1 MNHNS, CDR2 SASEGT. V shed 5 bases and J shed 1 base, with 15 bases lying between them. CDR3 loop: CASSRISDGSYEQYF. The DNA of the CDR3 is TGTGCCAGCAGTCGAATCTCGGACGGATCCTACGAGCAGTACTTC.

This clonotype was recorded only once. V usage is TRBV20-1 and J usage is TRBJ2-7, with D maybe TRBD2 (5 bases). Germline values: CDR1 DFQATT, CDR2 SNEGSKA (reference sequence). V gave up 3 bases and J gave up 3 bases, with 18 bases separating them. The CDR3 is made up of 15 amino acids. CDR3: CSARGDTHGNYEQYF. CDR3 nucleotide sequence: TGCAGTGCTAGGGGAGACACGCACGGCAACTACGAGCAGTACTTC.

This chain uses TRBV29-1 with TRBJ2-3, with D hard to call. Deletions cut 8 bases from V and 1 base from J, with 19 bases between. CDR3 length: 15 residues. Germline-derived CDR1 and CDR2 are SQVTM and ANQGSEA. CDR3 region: CSPWGTAQGTDTQYF. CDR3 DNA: TGCAGCCCGTGGGGAACGGCTCAGGGCACAGATACGCAGTATTTT.

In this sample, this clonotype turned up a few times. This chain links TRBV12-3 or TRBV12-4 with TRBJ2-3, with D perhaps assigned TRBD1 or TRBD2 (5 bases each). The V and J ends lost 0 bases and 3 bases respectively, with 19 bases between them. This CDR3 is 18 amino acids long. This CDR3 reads CASSLARTGRMITDTQYF. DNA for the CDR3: TGTGCCAGCAGTTTAGCCCGCACGGGGCGGATGATTACAGATACGCAGTATTTT.

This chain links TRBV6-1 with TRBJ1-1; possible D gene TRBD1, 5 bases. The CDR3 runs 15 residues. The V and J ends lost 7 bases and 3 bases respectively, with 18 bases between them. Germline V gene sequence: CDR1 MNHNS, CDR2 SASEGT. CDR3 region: CASNPRVDTDTEAFF. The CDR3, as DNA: TGTGCCAGCAACCCTCGTGTGGACACTGACACTGAAGCTTTCTTT.

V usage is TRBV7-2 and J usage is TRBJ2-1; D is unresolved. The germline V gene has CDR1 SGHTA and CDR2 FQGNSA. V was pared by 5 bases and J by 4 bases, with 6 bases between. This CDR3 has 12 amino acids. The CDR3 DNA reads TGTGCCAGCAGCCACTTTTACAATGAGCAGTTCTTC. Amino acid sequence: CASSHFYNEQFF.

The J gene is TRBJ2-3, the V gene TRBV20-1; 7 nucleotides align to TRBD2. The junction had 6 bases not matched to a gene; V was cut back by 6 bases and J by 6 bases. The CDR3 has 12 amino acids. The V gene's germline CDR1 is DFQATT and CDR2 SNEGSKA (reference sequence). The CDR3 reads CSAPWRGDTQYF. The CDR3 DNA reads TGCAGTGCCCCCTGGCGGGGGGATACGCAGTATTTT.

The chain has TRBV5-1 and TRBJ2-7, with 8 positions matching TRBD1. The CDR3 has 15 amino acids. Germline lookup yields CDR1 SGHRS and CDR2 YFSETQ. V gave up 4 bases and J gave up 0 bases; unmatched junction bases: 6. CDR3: CASSTAGTGSYEQYF. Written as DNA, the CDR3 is TGCGCCAGCAGCACGGCCGGGACAGGCTCCTACGAGCAGTACTTC.

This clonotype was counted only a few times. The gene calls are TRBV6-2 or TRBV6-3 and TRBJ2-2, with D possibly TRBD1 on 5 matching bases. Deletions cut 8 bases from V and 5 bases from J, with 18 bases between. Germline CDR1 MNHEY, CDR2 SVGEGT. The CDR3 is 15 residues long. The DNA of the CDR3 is TGTGCCAGCGGCCTTGGGGCTCCAGGGACCGGGGAGCTGTTTTTT. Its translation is CASGLGAPGTGELFF.

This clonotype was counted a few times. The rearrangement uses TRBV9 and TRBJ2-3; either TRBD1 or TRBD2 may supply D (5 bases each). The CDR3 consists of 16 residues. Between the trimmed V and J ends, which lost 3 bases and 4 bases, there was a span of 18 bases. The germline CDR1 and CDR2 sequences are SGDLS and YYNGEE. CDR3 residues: CASSGPGPQGADTQYF. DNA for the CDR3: TGTGCCAGCAGCGGACCGGGGCCCCAGGGCGCAGATACGCAGTATTTT.

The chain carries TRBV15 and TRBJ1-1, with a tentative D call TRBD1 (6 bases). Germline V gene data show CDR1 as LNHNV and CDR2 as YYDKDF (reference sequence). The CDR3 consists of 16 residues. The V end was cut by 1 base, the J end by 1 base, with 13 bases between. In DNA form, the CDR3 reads TGTGCCACCAGCAGAGGAACAGGGTCAGGGAACACTGAAGCTTTCTTT. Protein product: CATSRGTGSGNTEAFF.

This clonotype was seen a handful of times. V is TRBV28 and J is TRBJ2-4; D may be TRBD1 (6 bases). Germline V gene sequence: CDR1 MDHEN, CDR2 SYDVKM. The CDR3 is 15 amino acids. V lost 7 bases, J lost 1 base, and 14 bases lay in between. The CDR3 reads CASIGSGVAKNIQYF. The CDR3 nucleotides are TGTGCCAGCATAGGTTCAGGGGTCGCCAAAAACATTCAGTACTTC.

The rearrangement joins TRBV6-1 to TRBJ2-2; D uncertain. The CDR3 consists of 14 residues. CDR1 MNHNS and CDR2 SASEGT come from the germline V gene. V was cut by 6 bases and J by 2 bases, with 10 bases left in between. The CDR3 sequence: CASSGSINTGELFF. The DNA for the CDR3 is TGTGCCAGCAGCGGCAGCATAAACACCGGGGAGCTGTTTTTT.

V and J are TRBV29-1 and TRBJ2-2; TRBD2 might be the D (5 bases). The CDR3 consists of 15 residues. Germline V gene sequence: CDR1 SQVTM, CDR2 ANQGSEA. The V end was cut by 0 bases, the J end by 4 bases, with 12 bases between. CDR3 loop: CSVEDYIEGTGELFF. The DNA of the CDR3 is TGCAGCGTTGAAGATTATATAGAGGGCACCGGGGAGCTGTTTTTT.

The CDR3, as DNA: TGTGCCAGCAGCTTTAGGACTAGCGGGACCAATGAGCAGTTCTTC. Translating gives CASSFRTSGTNEQFF. The rearrangement links TRBV7-2 to TRBJ2-1, with 12 positions matching TRBD2. CDR3 size: 15 residues. The germline gives CDR1 SGHTA, CDR2 FQGNSA. With 3 bases clipped from V and 6 bases from J, the junction kept 3 bases outside the gene matches.

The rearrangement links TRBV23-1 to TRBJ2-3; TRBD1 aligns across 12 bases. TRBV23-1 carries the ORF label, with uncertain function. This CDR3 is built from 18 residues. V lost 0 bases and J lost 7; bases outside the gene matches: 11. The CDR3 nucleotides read TGCGCCAGCAGTCAATCGTGGGGGACAGGGGGCTTCCTATATACGCAGTATTTT. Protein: CASSQSWGTGGFLYTQYF.

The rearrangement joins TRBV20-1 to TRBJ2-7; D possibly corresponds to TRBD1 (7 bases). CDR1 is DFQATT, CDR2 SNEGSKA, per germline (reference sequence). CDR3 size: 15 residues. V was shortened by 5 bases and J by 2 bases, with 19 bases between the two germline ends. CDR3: CSAADREVLAYEQYF. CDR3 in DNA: TGCAGTGCTGCCGACAGGGAGGTTTTAGCCTACGAGCAGTACTTC.

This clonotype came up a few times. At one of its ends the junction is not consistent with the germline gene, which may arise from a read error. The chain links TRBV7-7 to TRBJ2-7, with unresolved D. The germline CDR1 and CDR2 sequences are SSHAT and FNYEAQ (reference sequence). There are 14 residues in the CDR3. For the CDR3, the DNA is TGTGCTAGCAGCCCTTCTCGGAACTCCTACGAGCAGTACTTC. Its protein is CASSPSRNSYEQYF.

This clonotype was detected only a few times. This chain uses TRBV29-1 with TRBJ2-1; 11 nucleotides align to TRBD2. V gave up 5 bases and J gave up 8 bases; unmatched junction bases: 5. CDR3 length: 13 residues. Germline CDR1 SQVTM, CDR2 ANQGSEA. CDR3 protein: CSVHSGRGDEQFF. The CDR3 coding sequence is TGCAGCGTTCATAGCGGGAGGGGTGATGAGCAGTTCTTC.

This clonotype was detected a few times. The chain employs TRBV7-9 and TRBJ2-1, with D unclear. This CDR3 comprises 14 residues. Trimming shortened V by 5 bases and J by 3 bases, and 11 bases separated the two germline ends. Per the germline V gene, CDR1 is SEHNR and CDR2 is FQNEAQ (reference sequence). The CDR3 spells CASSPPANYNEQFF. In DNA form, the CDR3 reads TGTGCCAGCAGCCCCCCCGCCAACTACAATGAGCAGTTCTTC.

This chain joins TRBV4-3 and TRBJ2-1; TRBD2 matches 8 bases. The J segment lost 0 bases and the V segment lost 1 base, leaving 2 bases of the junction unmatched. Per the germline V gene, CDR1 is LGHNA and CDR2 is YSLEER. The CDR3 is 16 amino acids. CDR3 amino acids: CASSQVAGGSYNEQFF. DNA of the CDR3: TGCGCCAGCAGCCAAGTGGCGGGGGGCTCCTACAATGAGCAGTTCTTC.